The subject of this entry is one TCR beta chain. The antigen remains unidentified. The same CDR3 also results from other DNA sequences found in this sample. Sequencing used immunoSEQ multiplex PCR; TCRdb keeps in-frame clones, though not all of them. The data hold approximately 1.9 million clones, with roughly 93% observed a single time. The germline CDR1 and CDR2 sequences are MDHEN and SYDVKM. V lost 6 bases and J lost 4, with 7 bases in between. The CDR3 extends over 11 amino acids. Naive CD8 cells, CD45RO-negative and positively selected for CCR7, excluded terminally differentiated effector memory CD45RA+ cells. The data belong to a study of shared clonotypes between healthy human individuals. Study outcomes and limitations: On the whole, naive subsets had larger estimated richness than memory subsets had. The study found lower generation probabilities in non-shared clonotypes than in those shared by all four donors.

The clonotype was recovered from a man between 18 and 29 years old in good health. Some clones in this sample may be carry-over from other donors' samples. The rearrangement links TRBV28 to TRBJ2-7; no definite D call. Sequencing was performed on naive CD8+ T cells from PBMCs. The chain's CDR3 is CASSPLYEQYF. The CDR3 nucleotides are TGTGCCAGCAGCCCCTTATACGAGCAGTACTTC.